Below, 8 T cell receptor beta chains from the same sample are listed, as sequenced in a study of patients and donors after allogeneic stem cell transplantation. TCRdb fed the RT-PCR reads into MiXCR, producing one record per CDR3 protein. There are 15,000 to 20,000 distinct CDR3 sequences in the sample; roughly 5% occur only once, and approximately 42% lies in the top ten. Sequencing input: blood, either unsorted or a sorted T cell fraction (not recorded which). These receptors were taken from a human donor who was either an allogeneic HSCT recipient or a stem cell or donor lymphocyte infusion donor (not recorded which). It is not recorded whose cells these are; they may come from a transplant donor.

This clonotype came up many times. The chain links TRBV5-1 to TRBJ2-7; D is ambiguous. This CDR3 comprises 13 residues. The V gene's germline CDR1 is SGHRS and CDR2 YFSETQ. Deletions cut 1 base from V and 7 bases from J, with 12 bases between. CDR3 nucleotide sequence: TGCGCCAGCAGCTTGAGCAGGAGTGTGGAGCAGTACTTC. The encoded protein is CASSLSRSVEQYF.

The V gene is TRBV5-4, the J gene TRBJ2-3; D may be TRBD1 (5 bases). The CDR3 extends over 12 amino acids. Germline CDR1 SGHNT, CDR2 YYREEE (reference sequence). The ends were cut back, 5 bases at V and 5 bases at J, with 9 bases in the middle. The CDR3 bases are TGTGCCAGCAGTTCAGGGTTAGATACGCAGTATTTT. Protein: CASSSGLDTQYF.

This clonotype came up many times. The gene calls are TRBV7-4 and TRBJ2-1; 8 positions agree with TRBD1. V shed 5 bases, J shed 3 bases, and the junction held 9 bases outside the gene matches. From germline, CDR1 is SGHVT and CDR2 SQSDAQ. The CDR3 consists of 16 residues. The CDR3 reads CASSEEGQVGYNEQFF. Here the CDR3 DNA reads TGTGCCAGCAGCGAAGAGGGACAGGTCGGCTACAATGAGCAGTTCTTC.

This clonotype was seen repeatedly, ten times or more. The chain uses TRBV9 and TRBJ1-2, with D perhaps TRBD1 (5 bases). The germline CDR1 and CDR2 sequences are SGDLS and YYNGEE. V was trimmed by 4 bases and J by 4 bases, leaving 14 bases between them. This CDR3 region has 14 residues. For the CDR3, the DNA is TGTGCCAGCAGCCCCTTGGGTGGGACCTATGGCTACACCTTC. Its protein product is CASSPLGGTYGYTF.

This clonotype was seen at least ten times. The J gene is TRBJ1-3, the V gene TRBV6-1; maybe TRBD1 (5 bases). The CDR3 consists of 13 residues. V gave up 11 bases and J gave up 4 bases, with 15 bases separating them. Germline V gene lookup returns CDR1 MNHNS and CDR2 SASEGT. CDR3 in amino acids: CALRESAGNTIYF. The CDR3 DNA reads as TGTGCCCTCAGGGAGTCGGCGGGAAACACCATATATTTT.

This clonotype was detected many times. The chain uses TRBV7-9 and TRBJ2-3, with 7 bases that match TRBD1. The CDR3 sequence is 12 residues long. The J segment lost 4 bases and the V segment lost 7 bases, leaving 2 bases of the junction unmatched. The V gene's germline CDR1 is SEHNR and CDR2 FQNEAQ (reference sequence). As DNA, the CDR3 is TGTGCCAGCAACAGGGGAGCAGATACGCAGTATTTT. It is translated as CASNRGADTQYF.

The sample holds many counts of this clonotype. The V gene is TRBV28, the J gene TRBJ2-7, with TRBD1 matching over 8 bases. This CDR3 has 15 amino acids. Germline V CDR1 and CDR2: MDHEN, SYDVKM. Trimming cost V 1 base and J 2 bases; bases outside gene matches: 4. The CDR3 DNA reads TGTGCCAGCAGTTTATCACAGGGGGTCACCTACGAGCAGTACTTC. This translates into CASSLSQGVTYEQYF.

This clonotype showed up just a few times. The chain has TRBV11-3 and TRBJ2-2; D is uncertain. The CDR3 has 13 residues. Trimming took off 2 bases at V and 3 bases at J, with 4 bases between the two ends. Germline V gives CDR1 SGHNT, CDR2 YENEEA. CDR3 loop: CASSLRDTGELFF. The CDR3 DNA follows: TGTGCCAGCAGCTTAAGAGACACCGGGGAGCTGTTTTTT.